The source of this TCR beta chain is a study of blood T cell repertoires in COVID-19 (dated by TCRdb to about 2020). About the study as a whole: Collaborator samples came from the United States, Italy and Spain and covered acute and convalescent phases of COVID-19. The repertoires were released in a freely available public database intended as a resource for research on the immune response to SARS-CoV-2. The material from the prospective study consisted of cDNA or gDNA derived from T cells, B-cell-depleted T cells, or PBMCs. Subjects who had been exposed to COVID-19, were actively infected with it, or had recovered from it provided the deeply sampled blood TCRbeta repertoires that made up the dataset. Where available, HLA class I and class II types were obtained from metadata supplied by the sample provider rather than from assay-based typing. The samples were drawn from two sources: the first 160 participants of the ongoing ImmuneRACE study, and approximately 1,300 subjects contributed by 6 global collaborators. Sample metadata almost always included a de-identified subject ID, COVID-19 status, age in years and sex. What the research found in general, with its limitations: Clinical and demographic metadata were provided uncurated, with the amount varying by source and participant.

In Seattle, one collaborating source enrolled patients while the infection was active and tracked those patients longitudinally over the course of disease. The collaborating institutions used their own protocols to collect whole blood in K2EDTA tubes. For TCRbeta analysis, collaborators shipped samples in one of three forms: frozen whole blood, isolated PBMCs, or DNA extracted from either of those sample types. TCRbeta CDR3 regions were amplified from genomic DNA using the immunoSEQ Assay, a bias-controlled multiplex PCR. Per the authors' processing: The number of nucleated cells in each sample was estimated from the amplification of reference gene primers within the assay. Sequence reads were collapsed and filtered to measure the absolute abundance of every unique TCRbeta CDR3 rearrangement. For each sample, productive Simpson clonality was calculated as the square root of Simpson's diversity index across productive rearrangements. TCRdb's version of the immuneACCESS table is confined to in-frame rearrangements and falls short of the full clone set. An unresolved V gene accounts for under half of the shortfall where checked; the remainder is of unknown origin. The V and J calls and clone size come from that table; D and trimming were worked out from the DNA. The sample has about 440,000 clones on record, approximately 89% of them singletons. In total, the top ten clones hold about 12% of the sample.

The junction shows trimming of 6 bases on V and 0 bases on J, plus 11 bases between the germline ends. Per the germline V gene, MDHEN is the CDR1 and SYDVKM is the CDR2. Taken from cysteine to phenylalanine, the CDR3 has 14 residues. Solely the CDR3 DNA is kept, with 42 bases framed from the first base. This clone was observed once. Its antigen specificity is not known. Per-nucleotide qualities are absent, and no much larger clonotype sits a single base away. Sample: peripheral blood. The TCR comes from a woman aged 50 to 65 with COVID-19, enrolled during active disease. This chain joins TRBV28 to TRBJ2-5; the D segment could be TRBD2, given 6 matching bases. The nucleotides are TGTGCCAGCAGCAGGCGGGGTCACCAAGAGACCCAGTACTTC. Its amino acids are CASSRRGHQETQYF.